This entry features one T cell receptor (beta chain) sequence. Authors' analysis steps: Reference gene primer amplification gave nucleated cell count estimates. Clones were read by immunoSEQ multiplex PCR, and TCRdb kept only the in-frame ones, dropping some. V and J calls and clone size are as listed in that table; D and trimming were resolved from the DNA. The sample comprises tens of thousands of clones, 76% of which are singletons, and over 6.5% rests with the top ten. This entry belongs to a study of blood T cell repertoires in COVID-19. Study context: Samples taken during acute and convalescent COVID-19 were collected in the United States, Italy and Spain. Sources were T cells, B-cell-depleted T cells, or PBMCs; the material itself was cDNA or gDNA.

With 4 bases clipped from V and 6 bases from J, the junction kept 4 bases outside the gene matches. Germline CDR1 and CDR2: SGHDT and YYEEEE. This CDR3 is built from 15 residues. Sample: peripheral blood. J is TRBJ1-6 and V is TRBV5-6; 10 bases fit TRBD1. This TCR was sampled from a man aged 70-80 years with acute or convalescent COVID-19. The DNA of the CDR3 is TGTGCCAGCAGCGGCCGGGACAGGGGTAATTCACCCCTCCACTTT. Its translation: CASSGRDRGNSPLHF.